These T cell receptor beta chains were read from a single sample in a study of cytomegalovirus exposure and HLA in healthy donors. This table comes from immunoSEQ multiplex PCR, and its TCRdb copy is limited to in-frame clones, with some not included. The data contain hundreds of thousands of clones, 83% of them singletons. Specimen: PBMCs. These receptors were taken from a woman aged 18 to 35 in good health and CMV-seronegative. Each CDR3 is given with its conserved first and last residue. D genes are given only for firm matches. Some rows mark clone size as missing; the rest say once, few, many or name a class of expanded clone.

CDR3 protein: CASSLEGYGYTF
CDR3 DNA: TGTGCCAGCAGTTTAGAGGGGTATGGCTACACCTTC
D gene: .
V gene: TRBV27
J gene: TRBJ1-2
clone size: .

CDR3 protein: CASSLGTGGLVGYTF
CDR3 DNA: TGTGCCAGCAGCTTGGGGACAGGGGGCCTGGTTGGCTACACCTTC
D gene: TRBD1
V gene: TRBV11-2
J gene: TRBJ1-2
clone size: .

CDR3 protein: CASSLLERGGEQYF
CDR3 DNA: TGCGCCAGCAGCCTGTTGGAAAGGGGAGGCGAGCAGTACTTC
D gene: .
V gene: TRBV5-1
J gene: TRBJ2-7
clone size: .

CDR3 protein: CASSYRPGEAFF
CDR3 DNA: TGTGCCAGCAGTTATCGGCCAGGAGAAGCTTTCTTT
D gene: .
V gene: TRBV6-5
J gene: TRBJ1-1
clone size: .

CDR3 protein: CASTLSGISGYGYTF
CDR3 DNA: TGTGCCAGCACCCTCTCGGGGATTTCGGGCTATGGCTACACCTTC
D gene: .
V gene: TRBV28
J gene: TRBJ1-2
clone size: .

CDR3 protein: CASSVRDSYEQYF
CDR3 DNA: TGTGCCAGTAGTGTACGGGACAGCTACGAGCAGTACTTC
D gene: TRBD1
V gene: TRBV19
J gene: TRBJ2-7
clone size: .

CDR3 protein: CASRRQENQPQHF
CDR3 DNA: TGTGCCAGCAGAAGGCAGGAGAATCAGCCCCAGCATTTT
D gene: .
V gene: TRBV28
J gene: TRBJ1-5
clone size: .

CDR3 protein: CASSLVGDPQPQHF
CDR3 DNA: TGTGCCAGCAGTTTGGTGGGGGACCCTCAGCCCCAGCATTTT
D gene: .
V gene: TRBV28
J gene: TRBJ1-5
clone size: .

CDR3 protein: CASSLGSGQNTGELFF
CDR3 DNA: TGCGCCAGCAGCTTGGGTAGCGGGCAAAACACCGGGGAGCTGTTTTTT
D gene: TRBD2
V gene: TRBV5-1
J gene: TRBJ2-2
clone size: .

CDR3 protein: CSVEDEGLRETQYF
CDR3 DNA: TGCAGCGTTGAAGATGAAGGACTAAGGGAGACCCAGTACTTC
D gene: .
V gene: TRBV29-1
J gene: TRBJ2-5
clone size: .

CDR3 protein: CASSPIRDRGEGELFF
CDR3 DNA: TGTGCCAGCAGCCCCATCCGGGACAGGGGGGAGGGGGAGCTGTTTTTT
D gene: TRBD1
V gene: TRBV7-3
J gene: TRBJ2-2
clone size: .

CDR3 protein: CASSLGFRKGAGELFF
CDR3 DNA: TGTGCCAGCAGCTTAGGCTTCAGGAAAGGGGCCGGGGAGCTGTTTTTT
D gene: .
V gene: TRBV7-8
J gene: TRBJ2-2
clone size: once

CDR3 protein: CAWRSGGPYNEQFF
CDR3 DNA: TGTGCCTGGAGAAGCGGGGGTCCCTACAATGAGCAGTTCTTC
D gene: TRBD2
V gene: TRBV30
J gene: TRBJ2-1
clone size: .

CDR3 protein: CASRPPGGAYNEQFF
CDR3 DNA: TGTGCCAGCAGGCCCCCCGGGGGGGCATACAATGAGCAGTTCTTC
D gene: TRBD2
V gene: TRBV2
J gene: TRBJ2-1
clone size: .

CDR3 protein: CASSPTVGSGSRTGELFF
CDR3 DNA: TGTGCCAGCAGCCCCACCGTGGGCAGCGGGAGCCGCACCGGGGAGCTGTTTTTT
D gene: TRBD2
V gene: TRBV7-2
J gene: TRBJ2-2
clone size: .

CDR3 protein: CASSVGDWGNYGYTF
CDR3 DNA: TGTGCCAGCAGCGTGGGGGACTGGGGGAACTATGGCTACACCTTC
D gene: .
V gene: TRBV9
J gene: TRBJ1-2
clone size: .